These T cell receptor beta chains were read from a single sample in a study of blood T cell repertoires in COVID-19. Profiled with immunoSEQ multiplex PCR; TCRdb holds only in-frame clones, not every one. The table includes some 230,000 clones, roughly four fifths detected once. The sample taken for sequencing was peripheral blood. Receptors were obtained from an elderly woman with COVID-19, enrolled during active disease. Each CDR3 is given with its conserved first and last residue. A D gene is named only where the DNA matches it firmly. Where a row states a size, it is once, few, many or the class of an expanded clone; other rows omit it.

TRBD2	TRBV7-2	TRBJ2-5	-	CASSPRTSGRLGGTQYF	TGTGCCAGCAGCCCGAGGACTAGCGGGAGGCTGGGGGGGACCCAGTACTTC
TRBD1	TRBV5-1	TRBJ1-2	once	CASSPGGAVGYTF	TGCGCCAGCAGCCCAGGGGGCGCGGTTGGCTACACCTTC
-	TRBV3-1/TRBV3-2	TRBJ1-1	few	CASSRQMNTEAFF	TGTGCCAGCAGCCGACAGATGAACACTGAAGCTTTCTTT
TRBD2	TRBV6-2/TRBV6-3	TRBJ2-5	-	CASSFTSGRPETQYF	TGTGCCAGCAGTTTCACTAGCGGGAGACCAGAGACCCAGTACTTC
-	TRBV3-1/TRBV3-2	TRBJ2-5	-	CASSPLGQQETQYF	TGTGCCAGCAGCCCCCTAGGACAGCAAGAGACCCAGTACTTC
TRBD1	TRBV2	TRBJ1-2	-	CASSTRQGAGGYTF	TGTGCCAGCAGTACGAGACAGGGGGCCGGAGGCTACACCTTC
-	TRBV18	TRBJ2-2	-	CASSPPVSGELFF	TGTGCCAGCTCACCCCCAGTTTCCGGGGAGCTGTTTTTT
TRBD2	TRBV4-2	TRBJ2-1	-	CASSQDTSGSYNEQFF	TGTGCCAGCAGCCAAGATACTAGCGGGAGTTACAATGAGCAGTTCTTC
TRBD2	TRBV24-1	TRBJ2-1	-	CATSVAGGAYNEQFF	TGTGCCACCAGTGTGGCGGGGGGGGCCTACAATGAGCAGTTCTTC
TRBD1	TRBV6-6	TRBJ1-1	-	CASSPWTGGGLDEAFF	TGTGCCAGCAGTCCTTGGACAGGGGGTGGGTTAGATGAAGCTTTCTTT
-	TRBV4-2	TRBJ1-4	-	CASSQAREKLFF	TGTGCCAGCAGCCAAGCGCGGGAAAAACTGTTTTTT
-	TRBV28	TRBJ2-7	-	CASTSFSSFRPSF	TGTGCCAGCACTTCCTTCTCTAGCTTTAGGCCTTCCTTC
-	TRBV20-1	TRBJ2-1	-	CSARENNEQFF	TGCAGTGCTAGGGAGAACAATGAGCAGTTCTTC
-	TRBV27	TRBJ2-7	-	CASTAYEQYF	TGTGCCAGCACCGCCTACGAGCAGTACTTC
TRBD1	TRBV5-1	TRBJ1-2	-	CASSLVGSGQGRKGYTF	TGCGCCAGCAGCTTGGTAGGGTCGGGACAGGGGCGAAAGGGCTACACCTTC
TRBD1	TRBV14	TRBJ2-1	-	CASSLTRGSTYNEQFF	TGTGCCAGCAGCTTAACCAGGGGGTCCACCTACAATGAGCAGTTCTTC
-	TRBV28	TRBJ2-7	few	CASIGTSSYEQYF	TGTGCCAGCATTGGGACATCTTCCTACGAGCAGTACTTC
TRBD2	TRBV24-1	TRBJ2-2	-	CATSDLPSGPRASTGELFF	TGTGCCACCAGTGATTTACCTAGCGGGCCCCGCGCGAGCACCGGGGAGCTGTTTTTT
TRBD2	TRBV9	TRBJ2-7	-	CASSVVAGAGEQYF	TGTGCCAGCAGCGTAGTGGCGGGAGCGGGCGAGCAGTACTTC
-	TRBV30	TRBJ1-2	-	CAWSVRGSLGGYTF	TGTGCCTGGAGTGTGAGGGGGTCTTTGGGCGGCTACACCTTC
TRBD2	TRBV18	TRBJ2-3	-	CASSNVGGGAFTDTQYF	TGTGCCAGCTCAAACGTAGGCGGGGGGGCCTTCACAGATACGCAGTATTTT